This TCR beta chain was obtained from a study of blood T cell repertoires in COVID-19. For the study at large: PBMCs, B-cell-depleted T cells, or T cells were the source of the cDNA or gDNA that made up the material.

Some clones are missing from TCRdb's copy, which holds only in-frame ones; the method was immunoSEQ multiplex PCR. The sample lists about 140,000 clones; over 80% were seen once. V was cut by 1 base and J by 5 bases, with 16 bases left in between. The CDR3 extends over 16 amino acids. Per germline, CDR1 SGHNT and CDR2 YYREEE (reference sequence). Individuals aged roughly 18 to 95 years were recruited from 24 US areas. Categorization into cohorts depended on clinical history that participants reported. The chain links TRBV5-4 to TRBJ2-1; weak D call: TRBD2 (5 bases). This TCR was recovered from a man aged 55 to 70 who had recovered from COVID-19. Sequenced material: PBMCs or T cells enriched from blood (not recorded which). CDR3 coding DNA: TGTGCCAGCAGCTTGTTGAGGGCTAGTACCGACAATGAGCAGTTCTTC. It codes for CASSLLRASTDNEQFF.